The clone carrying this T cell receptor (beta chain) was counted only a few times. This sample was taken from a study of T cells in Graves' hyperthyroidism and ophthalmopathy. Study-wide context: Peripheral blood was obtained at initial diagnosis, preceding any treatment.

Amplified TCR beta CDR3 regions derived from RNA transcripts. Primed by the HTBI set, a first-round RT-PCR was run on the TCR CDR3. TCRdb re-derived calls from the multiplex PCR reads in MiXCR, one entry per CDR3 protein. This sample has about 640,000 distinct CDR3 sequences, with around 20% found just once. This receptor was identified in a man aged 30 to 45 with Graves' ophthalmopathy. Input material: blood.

In DNA, the CDR3 is TGTGCCAGCAGTTACTCGCCGGGATTGAGCTATGGCTACACCTTC. Translated: CASSYSPGLSYGYTF. The chain uses TRBV6-2 or TRBV6-3 and TRBJ1-2; D is unresolved. Germline V lookup: CDR1 MNHEY, CDR2 SVGEGT. The V and J ends lost 0 bases and 4 bases respectively, with 12 bases between them. The length of the CDR3 is 15 residues.